This is a list of T cell receptor beta chains from one sample in a study of blood T cell repertoires in COVID-19. Generated by immunoSEQ multiplex PCR, the TCRdb table keeps only in-frame clones and is missing some. The table has some 200,000 clones, roughly nine tenths seen once. Input material: PBMCs or T cells enriched from blood (not recorded which). The receptor set was obtained from a woman between 18 and 29 years old in a cohort exposed to, infected with or recovered from COVID-19 (not recorded which). Both conserved end residues are part of each CDR3. A D gene is named only where the DNA matches it firmly. For some rows the clone size is stated as once, few or many, or as a class when expanded; others skip it.

clone size	V gene	D gene	J gene	CDR3 protein	CDR3 DNA
-	TRBV3-1/TRBV3-2	TRBD2	TRBJ2-3	CASSPRSGGATDTQYF	TGTGCCAGCAGCCCTCGGAGCGGGGGGGCGACAGATACGCAGTATTTT
-	TRBV28	TRBD2	TRBJ2-3	CASSVAGGPDTQYF	TGTGCCAGCAGTGTTGCGGGGGGGCCAGATACGCAGTATTTT
-	TRBV6-2/TRBV6-3	TRBD1	TRBJ2-2	CASSGTQGADGTGELFF	TGTGCCAGCAGTGGAACCCAGGGGGCTGACGGTACCGGGGAGCTGTTTTTT
-	TRBV7-7	-	TRBJ2-1	CASSMTDYNEQFF	TGTGCCAGCAGCATGACAGACTACAATGAGCAGTTCTTC
-	TRBV19	TRBD1	TRBJ1-4	CASSIRGQANEKLFF	TGTGCCAGTAGTATACGGGGACAGGCTAATGAAAAACTGTTTTTT
-	TRBV7-9	TRBD2	TRBJ2-3	CASSQLAGGPTDTQYF	TGTGCCAGCAGCCAATTAGCGGGGGGGCCCACAGATACGCAGTATTTT
once	TRBV5-6	-	TRBJ1-1	CASSWELNTEAFF	TGTGCCAGCAGCTGGGAGTTGAACACTGAAGCTTTCTTT
-	TRBV21-1	-	TRBJ1-5	CASSKRVTGGDDQPQHF	TGTGCCAGCAGCAAAAGGGTTACAGGGGGCGACGATCAGCCCCAGCATTTT
-	TRBV28	TRBD1	TRBJ2-7	CASSLRRDRDYYEQYF	TGTGCCAGTAGTTTGAGACGGGACAGGGACTACTACGAGCAGTACTTC
once	TRBV21-1	-	TRBJ2-3	CASSKAGRELEDTQYF	TGTGCCAGCAGCAAAGCTGGCAGGGAACTGGAGGATACGCAGTATTTT
-	TRBV4-1	TRBD2	TRBJ2-5	CASSQDSGRLLETQYF	TGCGCCAGCAGCCAAGATAGCGGGAGGTTATTAGAGACCCAGTACTTC
-	TRBV19	TRBD1	TRBJ1-2	CASSIRGAYGYTF	TGTGCCAGTAGTATCAGGGGGGCCTATGGCTACACCTTC
-	TRBV5-4	TRBD1	TRBJ2-1	CASSLQGARNEQFF	TGTGCCAGCAGCTTGCAGGGGGCGCGGAATGAGCAGTTCTTC
few	TRBV2	-	TRBJ1-4	CASGQARTGEKLFF	TGTGCCAGCGGTCAAGCCCGAACGGGGGAAAAACTGTTTTTT
-	TRBV3-1/TRBV3-2	TRBD2	TRBJ2-7	CASSQGQAGEYEQYF	TGTGCCAGCAGCCAAGGTCAAGCGGGGGAGTACGAGCAGTACTTC
-	TRBV6-5	-	TRBJ1-1	CASSSHRDAGTEAFF	TGTGCCAGCAGTTCCCACAGGGATGCGGGCACTGAAGCTTTCTTT
-	TRBV3-1/TRBV3-2	-	TRBJ2-5	CASSQDPGDQETQYF	TGTGCCAGCAGCCAAGATCCGGGGGACCAAGAGACCCAGTACTTC
-	TRBV9	TRBD2	TRBJ2-3	CASSVGASGHTDTQYF	TGTGCCAGCAGCGTAGGGGCTAGCGGTCACACAGATACGCAGTATTTT
few	TRBV29-1	-	TRBJ1-2	CSVETPRQGFYGYTF	TGCAGCGTTGAAACCCCCAGGCAGGGATTCTATGGCTACACCTTC
few	TRBV19	-	TRBJ1-5	CASGGLNQPQHF	TGTGCCAGCGGGGGGCTCAATCAGCCCCAGCATTTT
-	TRBV5-1	TRBD1	TRBJ2-2	CASSLQGAGNTGELFF	TGCGCCAGCAGCTTGCAGGGGGCCGGGAACACCGGGGAGCTGTTTTTT
-	TRBV5-6	TRBD1	TRBJ2-5	CASSHRTDRARETQYF	TGTGCCAGCAGCCACCGGACGGACAGGGCAAGGGAGACCCAGTACTTC
-	TRBV5-1	TRBD1	TRBJ2-1	CASSSGTVIAEQFF	TGCGCCAGCAGCTCCGGGACAGTGATAGCCGAGCAGTTCTTC
-	TRBV28	-	TRBJ1-6	CASRLGGAGSPLHF	TGTGCCAGCAGGTTGGGGGGGGCGGGTTCACCCCTCCACTTT
-	TRBV6-5	TRBD1	TRBJ1-5	CASSPGQGSNQPQHF	TGTGCCAGCAGTCCCGGACAGGGGAGCAATCAGCCCCAGCATTTT
-	TRBV25-1	-	TRBJ2-7	CASSESGEREQYF	TGTGCCAGCAGTGAGTCAGGGGAACGCGAGCAGTACTTC
-	TRBV19	-	TRBJ1-2	CASNEDTADGYTF	TGTGCCTCCAACGAGGACACGGCGGATGGCTACACCTTC
-	TRBV11-3	TRBD2	TRBJ2-1	CASSLNVGGPYGEQFF	TGTGCCAGCAGCTTAAATGTGGGAGGGCCCTACGGTGAGCAGTTCTTC
-	TRBV9	TRBD1	TRBJ2-7	CASSVQGQGKEQYF	TGTGCCAGCAGCGTCCAGGGACAGGGTAAAGAGCAGTACTTC
-	TRBV24-1	TRBD2	TRBJ2-5	CATSDLGRGLAVQETQYF	TGTGCCACCAGTGATTTGGGCAGGGGACTAGCGGTCCAAGAGACCCAGTACTTC
-	TRBV5-4	-	TRBJ2-1	CASSLVTNPGKDEQFF	TGTGCCAGCAGCTTGGTGACGAATCCAGGGAAAGATGAGCAGTTCTTC
-	TRBV29-1	-	TRBJ2-2	CTVGASNTGELFF	TGCACCGTTGGGGCTTCGAACACCGGGGAGCTGTTTTTT
-	TRBV4-1	TRBD1	TRBJ2-2	CASSDRDRGTGELFF	TGCGCCAGCAGCGACCGGGACAGGGGCACCGGGGAGCTGTTTTTT
-	TRBV19	-	TRBJ1-1	CASERGTEAFF	TGTGCCAGTGAAAGAGGGACTGAAGCTTTCTTT
-	TRBV27	TRBD2	TRBJ2-7	CASSPGLAGVEAGEQYF	TGTGCCAGCAGTCCGGGACTAGCGGGAGTTGAGGCCGGCGAGCAGTACTTC
-	TRBV4-2	-	TRBJ1-2	CASSQDPLKNVYYGYTF	TGTGCCAGCAGCCAAGACCCCCTAAAAAACGTGTACTATGGCTACACCTTC
-	TRBV18	TRBD1	TRBJ2-7	CASSPGTGSASYEQYF	TGTGCCAGCTCACCAGGGACAGGGTCGGCCTCCTACGAGCAGTACTTC
-	TRBV15	TRBD1	TRBJ1-1	CATSRGTAPLNTEAFF	TGTGCCACCAGCAGGGGGACAGCCCCCTTGAACACTGAAGCTTTCTTT
-	TRBV28	TRBD1	TRBJ1-1	CASSISYDHRGQDEAFF	TGTGCCAGCAGTATCTCCTACGACCACAGGGGGCAGGATGAAGCTTTCTTT
-	TRBV18	TRBD2	TRBJ2-1	CASSRTSGSLDEQFF	TGTGCCAGCTCGCGGACTAGCGGGAGTCTCGATGAGCAGTTCTTC
-	TRBV6-5	TRBD1	TRBJ1-2	CASTRDRGHHGYTF	TGTGCCAGCACCCGAGACAGGGGGCATCATGGCTACACCTTC
-	TRBV14	-	TRBJ1-4	CASSQDRRVGNEKLFF	TGTGCCAGCAGCCAAGATCGCAGGGTCGGTAATGAAAAACTGTTTTTT
once	TRBV19	-	TRBJ1-2	CASSIPGQVGGYTF	TGTGCCAGTAGTATCCCCGGACAAGTGGGCGGCTACACCTTC
once	TRBV11-3	-	TRBJ1-2	CASSLGGLSRSSYGYTF	TGTGCCAGCAGCTTGGGGGGGCTCAGCCGCTCATCCTATGGCTACACCTTC
-	TRBV13	-	TRBJ1-1	CASSIRGRGVTEAFF	TGTGCCAGCAGCATACGCGGACGGGGAGTCACTGAAGCTTTCTTT
once	TRBV7-9	-	TRBJ1-2	CASSLDTDYGYTF	TGTGCCAGCAGCTTAGATACAGACTATGGCTACACCTTC
-	TRBV27	TRBD1	TRBJ1-4	CASSPMTGDEKLFF	TGTGCCAGCAGCCCCATGACAGGGGATGAAAAACTGTTTTTT
-	TRBV4-1	-	TRBJ2-6	CASSHYRAGANVLTF	TGCGCCAGCAGCCATTACAGGGCTGGGGCCAACGTCCTGACTTTC
-	TRBV3-1/TRBV3-2	TRBD1	TRBJ2-1	CASSQFEGAYNEQFF	TGTGCCAGCAGCCAATTCGAGGGGGCTTACAATGAGCAGTTCTTC
-	TRBV27	-	TRBJ2-5	CASSLSGPEETQYF	TGTGCCAGCAGTTTATCGGGCCCAGAAGAGACCCAGTACTTC
-	TRBV20-1	-	TRBJ1-1	CSASKGSVNTEAFF	TGCAGTGCTAGTAAGGGGTCGGTGAACACTGAAGCTTTCTTT
-	TRBV9	-	TRBJ1-5	CASSVAAYATENQPQHF	TGTGCCAGCAGCGTAGCCGCCTACGCGACAGAGAATCAGCCCCAGCATTTT
-	TRBV5-1	-	TRBJ2-7	CASSLATGTYEQYF	TGCGCCAGCAGCCTAGCCACCGGGACCTACGAGCAGTACTTC
-	TRBV13	-	TRBJ2-5	CASSAYQETQYF	TGTGCCAGCAGCGCGTACCAAGAGACCCAGTACTTC
-	TRBV24-1	-	TRBJ1-4	CATSDNRDKYEKLFF	TGTGCCACCAGTGATAACCGGGACAAGTATGAAAAACTGTTTTTT
-	TRBV20-1	-	TRBJ1-1	CSASPEDTEAFF	TGCAGTGCTAGTCCCGAGGACACTGAAGCTTTCTTT
-	TRBV7-9	TRBD1	TRBJ2-5	CASSLAGGQVPWGQETQYF	TGTGCCAGCAGCTTAGCGGGGGGACAGGTACCCTGGGGCCAAGAGACCCAGTACTTC
-	TRBV7-2	TRBD2	TRBJ2-3	CASSPSLAGGRRDTQYF	TGTGCCAGCAGCCCCTCACTAGCGGGGGGGCGGAGAGATACGCAGTATTTT
once	TRBV5-6	TRBD2	TRBJ2-3	CASSPGLAHDTQYF	TGTGCCAGCAGCCCAGGACTAGCACACGATACGCAGTATTTT
-	TRBV2	-	TRBJ1-2	CASSELGVRGRGASYGYTF	TGTGCCAGCAGTGAATTGGGGGTGCGTGGCAGGGGTGCTTCCTATGGCTACACCTTC